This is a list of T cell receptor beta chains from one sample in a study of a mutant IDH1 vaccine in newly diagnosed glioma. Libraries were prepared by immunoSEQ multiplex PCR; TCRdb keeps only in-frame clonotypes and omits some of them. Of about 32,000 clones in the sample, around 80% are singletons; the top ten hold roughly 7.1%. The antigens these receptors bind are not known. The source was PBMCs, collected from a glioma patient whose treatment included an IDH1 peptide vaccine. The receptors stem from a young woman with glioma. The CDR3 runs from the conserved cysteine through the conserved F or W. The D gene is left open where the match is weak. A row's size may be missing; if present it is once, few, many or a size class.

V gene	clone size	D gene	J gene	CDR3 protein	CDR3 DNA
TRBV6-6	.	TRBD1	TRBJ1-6	CASIQGDRPNSPLHF	TGTGCCAGCATTCAAGGGGACAGACCTAATTCACCCCTCCACTTT
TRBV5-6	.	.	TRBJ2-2	CASLTGGANTGELFF	TGTGCCAGTCTCACGGGGGGCGCGAACACCGGGGAGCTGTTTTTT
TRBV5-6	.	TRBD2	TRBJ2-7	CASSIVPGGPREQYF	TGTGCCAGCAGCATTGTGCCGGGAGGGCCTCGGGAGCAGTACTTC
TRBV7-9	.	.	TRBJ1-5	CASSQDTNQPQHF	TGTGCCAGCAGCCAGGACACCAATCAGCCCCAGCATTTT
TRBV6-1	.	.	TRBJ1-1	CASSEVGATEAFF	TGTGCCAGCAGTGAAGTAGGGGCCACTGAAGCTTTCTTT
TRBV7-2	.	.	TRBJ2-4	CASSPRPGPLQNIQYF	TGTGCCAGCAGCCCCCGCCCAGGGCCCCTCCAAAACATTCAGTACTTC
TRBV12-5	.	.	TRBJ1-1	CASGLVGGWTNTEAFF	TGTGCTAGTGGTTTGGTCGGGGGGTGGACGAACACTGAAGCTTTCTTT
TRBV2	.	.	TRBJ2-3	CASSPPPRHTDTQYF	TGTGCCAGCAGCCCCCCCCCGAGGCACACAGATACGCAGTATTTT
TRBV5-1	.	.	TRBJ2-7	CASSGSLSSYEQYF	TGCGCCAGCAGCGGGAGCCTATCATCCTACGAGCAGTACTTC
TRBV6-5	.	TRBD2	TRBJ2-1	CASSSVNAGDREQFF	TGTGCCAGCAGTTCCGTTAATGCGGGGGATCGTGAGCAGTTCTTC
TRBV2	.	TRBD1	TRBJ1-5	CASSEQGAGQPQHF	TGTGCCAGCAGTGAACAGGGGGCGGGCCAGCCCCAGCATTTT
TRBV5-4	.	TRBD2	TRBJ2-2	CASSLSGGAPTGELFF	TGTGCCAGCAGCCTTAGCGGGGGGGCTCCCACCGGGGAGCTGTTTTTT
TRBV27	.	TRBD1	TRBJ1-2	CASSGTANYGYTF	TGTGCCAGCAGTGGGACAGCTAACTATGGCTACACCTTC
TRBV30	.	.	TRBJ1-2	CAWSTKRERTTYYGYTF	TGTGCCTGGAGCACCAAACGCGAGCGAACTACATATTATGGCTACACCTTC
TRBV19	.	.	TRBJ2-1	CASSREYNEQFF	TGTGCCAGTAGTAGAGAGTACAATGAGCAGTTCTTC
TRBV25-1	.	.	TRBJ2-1	CASSESSGVQHSYNEQFF	TGTGCCAGCAGTGAATCTTCGGGAGTCCAACACTCCTACAATGAGCAGTTCTTC
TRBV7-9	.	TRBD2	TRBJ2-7	CASSLGLAGTYEQYF	TGTGCCAGCAGCTTAGGACTAGCGGGCACCTACGAGCAGTACTTC
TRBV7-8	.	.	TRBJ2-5	CASSRAYRTETQYF	TGTGCCAGCAGCCGCGCTTACCGTACAGAGACCCAGTACTTC
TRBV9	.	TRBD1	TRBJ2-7	CASSVGTGTISYERQYF	TGTGCCAGCAGCGTCGGGACAGGGACCATCTCCTACGAGCGGCAGTACTTC
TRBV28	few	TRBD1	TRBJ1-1	CASSLGGQREAFF	TGTGCCAGCAGTTTGGGGGGACAGAGAGAAGCTTTCTTT
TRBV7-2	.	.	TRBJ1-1	CASSLWTGESAFF	TGTGCCAGCAGCTTATGGACGGGGGAGTCGGCTTTCTTT
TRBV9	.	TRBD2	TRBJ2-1	CASSVAGGPLNEQFF	TGTGCCAGCAGCGTAGCGGGAGGGCCCCTCAATGAGCAGTTCTTC
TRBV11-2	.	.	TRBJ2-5	CASSLAGNEETQYF	TGTGCCAGCAGCCTTGCAGGGAACGAAGAGACCCAGTACTTC
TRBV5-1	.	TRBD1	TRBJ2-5	CASSPGTGGYQETQYF	TGCGCCAGCAGCCCCGGGACAGGGGGTTACCAAGAGACCCAGTACTTC
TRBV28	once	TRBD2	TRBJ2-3	CASSFARGGPGTDTQYF	TGTGCCAGCAGTTTCGCGCGGGGAGGGCCGGGCACAGATACGCAGTATTTT
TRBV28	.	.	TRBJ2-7	CASRTTAGNRNYEQYF	TGTGCCAGCAGAACTACTGCAGGGAACCGAAACTACGAGCAGTACTTC
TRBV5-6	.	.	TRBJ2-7	CASSSSYEQYF	TGTGCCAGCAGCTCATCCTACGAGCAGTACTTC
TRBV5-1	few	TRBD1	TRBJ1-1	CASSLTPQGMNTEAFF	TGCGCCAGCAGCTTGACCCCACAGGGGATGAACACTGAAGCTTTCTTT
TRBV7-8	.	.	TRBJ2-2	CASRPGLANTGELFF	TGTGCCAGCAGACCCGGGCTAGCGAACACCGGGGAGCTGTTTTTT
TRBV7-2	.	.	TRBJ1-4	CASSLAAGNVREKLFF	TGTGCCAGCAGCTTGGCCGCAGGGAACGTAAGGGAAAAACTGTTTTTT
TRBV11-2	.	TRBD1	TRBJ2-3	CASSFQGANTQYF	TGTGCCAGCAGCTTCCAGGGGGCCAATACGCAGTATTTT
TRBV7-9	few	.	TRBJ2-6	CASSLRVQAASGANVLTF	TGTGCCAGCAGCTTAAGGGTCCAGGCAGCCTCTGGGGCCAACGTCCTGACTTTC
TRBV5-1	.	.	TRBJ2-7	CASSQRSGSTYEQYF	TGCGCCAGCAGCCAGCGGAGCGGATCTACCTACGAGCAGTACTTC
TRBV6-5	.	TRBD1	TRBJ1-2	CASSYGTGDNYGYTF	TGTGCCAGCAGCTACGGGACAGGTGACAACTATGGCTACACCTTC
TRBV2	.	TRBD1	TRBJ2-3	CASSVQVQGLISTDTQYF	TGTGCCAGCAGTGTTCAGGTACAGGGGCTTATAAGCACAGATACGCAGTATTTT
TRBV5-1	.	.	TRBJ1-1	CASSLGGGRAEAFF	TGCGCCAGCAGCTTGGGTGGGGGGAGAGCTGAAGCTTTCTTT
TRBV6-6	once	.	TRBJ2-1	CASSPRGEQFF	TGTGCCAGCAGCCCTAGGGGTGAGCAGTTCTTC
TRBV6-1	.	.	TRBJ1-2	CASSLDQGRNYGYTF	TGTGCCAGCAGTCTGGATCAGGGGCGGAACTATGGCTACACCTTC
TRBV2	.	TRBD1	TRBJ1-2	CASSEGQGAEGYTF	TGTGCCAGCAGTGAGGGACAGGGGGCAGAGGGCTACACCTTC
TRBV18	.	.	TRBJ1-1	CASSPGLSRAMGTEAFF	TGTGCCAGCTCACCAGGGTTGAGCCGGGCAATGGGGACTGAAGCTTTCTTT
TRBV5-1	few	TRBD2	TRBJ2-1	CASSLAFTSGNEQFF	TGCGCCAGCAGCTTGGCCTTCACTAGCGGGAATGAGCAGTTCTTC
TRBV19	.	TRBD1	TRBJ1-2	CASKDKGWTGQSYTF	TGTGCCAGTAAAGATAAGGGGTGGACGGGACAGAGCTACACCTTC
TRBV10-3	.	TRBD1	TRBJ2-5	CAISANRGQETQYF	TGTGCCATCAGTGCCAACAGGGGCCAAGAGACCCAGTACTTC
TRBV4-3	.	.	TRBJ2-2	CASSIGYGGPNSNTGELFF	TGCGCCAGCAGCATTGGGTATGGTGGACCGAATTCGAACACCGGGGAGCTGTTTTTT
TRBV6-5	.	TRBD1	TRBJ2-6	CASQGAGANVLTF	TGTGCCAGCCAGGGGGCTGGGGCCAACGTCCTGACTTTC
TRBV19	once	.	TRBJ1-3	CASSLSVGNTIYF	TGTGCCAGTAGTCTCTCGGTTGGAAACACCATATATTTT
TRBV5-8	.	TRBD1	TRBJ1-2	CASSADRGVGYTF	TGTGCCAGCAGCGCCGACAGGGGGGTTGGCTACACCTTC
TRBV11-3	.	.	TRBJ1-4	CASSLRASATNEKLFF	TGTGCCAGCAGCTTAAGGGCCAGTGCAACTAATGAAAAACTGTTTTTT
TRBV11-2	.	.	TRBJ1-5	CASSFSANQPQHF	TGTGCCAGCAGCTTTTCGGCGAATCAGCCCCAGCATTTT
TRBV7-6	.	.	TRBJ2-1	CASSRGDEQFF	TGTGCCAGCTCCCGTGGGGATGAGCAGTTCTTC
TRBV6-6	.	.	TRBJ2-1	CASSWAGTSSYNEQFF	TGTGCCAGCAGTTGGGCGGGTACGAGCTCCTACAATGAGCAGTTCTTC
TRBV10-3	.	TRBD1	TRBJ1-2	CAISLGTGVGGYGYTF	TGTGCCATCAGCCTCGGGACAGGGGTTGGTGGCTATGGCTACACCTTC
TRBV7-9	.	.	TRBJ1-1	CASSETKNTEAFF	TGTGCCAGCAGCGAGACTAAGAACACTGAAGCTTTCTTT
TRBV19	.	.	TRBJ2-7	CASQARASTYEQYF	TGTGCCTCCCAAGCCCGGGCTAGTACCTACGAGCAGTACTTC
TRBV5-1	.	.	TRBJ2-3	CASNEGDRTDTQYF	TGCGCCAGCAACGAGGGGGACCGGACAGATACGCAGTATTTT
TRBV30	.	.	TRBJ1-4	CAWSIEEKLFF	TGTGCCTGGAGTATCGAGGAGAAACTGTTTTTT
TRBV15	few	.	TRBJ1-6	CATSRGGLYNSPLHF	TGTGCCACCAGCAGAGGGGGACTGTATAATTCACCCCTCCACTTT
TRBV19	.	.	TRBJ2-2	CASSNTYTGELFF	TGTGCCAGTAGTAACACGTACACCGGGGAGCTGTTTTTT
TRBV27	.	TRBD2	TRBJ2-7	CASSFAGAPAYEQYF	TGTGCCAGCAGTTTTGCGGGAGCGCCAGCCTACGAGCAGTACTTC
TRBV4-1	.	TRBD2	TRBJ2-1	CASSQSGTSGNNEQFF	TGCGCCAGCAGCCAGAGTGGAACTAGCGGGAACAATGAGCAGTTCTTC